The sequence of this T cell receptor beta chain was determined in a study of molecular identifiers for immune sequencing clone quantification. MiXCR, applied by TCRdb to the PCR reads, yields one record per CDR3 protein. The data show hundreds of thousands of distinct CDR3 sequences, roughly 23% seen once. Sorting selected naive CD8 T cells with a CD8+CD4-CCR7+CD45RA+ phenotype. This clonotype was seen a few times. The CDR3 is made up of 13 amino acids. V dropped 8 bases and J dropped 3; count of bases not matched to a gene: 5. CDR1 MNHNY and CDR2 SVGAGI come from the germline V gene (reference sequence).

The material sequenced was naive CD8+ T cells from blood, with Jurkat cell RNA spiked in. The sample's subset: FACS-sorted CD8+CD4-CCR7+CD45RA+ naive T cells. The chain links TRBV6-6 to TRBJ2-7, with 9 bases matching TRBD1. The sequence came from a human donor in good health. Some libraries in this study had Jurkat cell RNA spiked in. CDR3 protein: CASGWDRVYEQYF. CDR3 nucleotide sequence: TGTGCCAGCGGATGGGACAGGGTCTACGAGCAGTACTTC.